This TCR beta chain is drawn from a study of shared clonotypes between healthy human individuals. Germline V gene data show CDR1 as MGHRA and CDR2 as YSYEKL. The CDR3 spans 15 residues. V dropped 4 bases and J dropped 0; count of bases not matched to a gene: 4. TCRdb keeps only in-frame clones here, not all; method: immunoSEQ multiplex PCR. The sample consists of about 700,000 clones, roughly 70% of them appearing once. General study findings and limits: Tissues were not sampled, only blood, and their repertoires likely differ.

With regard to this clone: Its antigen is not identified.

Sequencing was done on a sample of memory CD4+ T cells sorted from blood. As to subset: CD45RA-negative fraction. The chain has TRBV4-1 and TRBJ2-5, with TRBD1 identical over 8 bases. The TCR originated in a woman younger than 45 in good health. CDR3 amino acids: CASSRWTGNQETQYF. In DNA form, the CDR3 reads TGCGCCAGCAGCCGCTGGACAGGGAACCAAGAGACCCAGTACTTC.